The sequence of this T cell receptor (beta chain) was determined in a study of T cell responses to AZD1222 COVID-19 vaccine. Study-wide context: Second-dose recipients at about 4 or about 12 weeks were treated as one pooled group.

V shed 5 bases, J shed 8 bases, and the junction held 6 bases outside the gene matches. The CDR3 length is 13 residues. Details on this clone: The antigen remains unidentified.

Measured with immunoSEQ multiplex PCR; TCRdb has only the in-frame clones, and not every one. The sample carries 95,000 to 150,000 clones, around 91% recorded once. Regarding the study as a whole: Possibly, clonal diversity was underestimated; donors were largely white British and included more females.

Source: peripheral blood, taken on day 0 of AZD1222 vaccination. The source is an adult in good health. This chain joins TRBV12-3 or TRBV12-4 and TRBJ2-4; 7 bases are shared with TRBD1. The CDR3 nucleotides are TGTGCCAGCAGTAGGGGGCTTGCGGACATTCAGTACTTC. This translates into CASSRGLADIQYF.